This T cell receptor (beta chain) emerged from a study of T cell responses to AZD1222 COVID-19 vaccine. Whole-study findings and limits: After two AZD1222 doses, spike-specific TCR breadth and depth rose versus day 0. Targets within unmutated variant regions were reportedly found for nearly half of spike-specific TCRs. A mostly white British donor set with more females was recruited, and clonal diversity was possibly underestimated.

Second-dose recipients at about 4 or about 12 weeks were treated as one pooled group. Repertoires were generated with immunoSEQ multiplex PCR, while TCRdb's copy carries only in-frame clones and drops some. The sample gives some 150,000 clones, around nine tenths of which show up once; roughly 3.1% is in the top ten. Regarding this clone: Its specificity is not known.

Germline lookup yields CDR1 MNHEY and CDR2 SVGAGI. The CDR3 consists of 15 residues. V was cut by 0 bases and J by 4 bases, with 10 bases left in between. The sequence came from an adult who received the AZD1222 COVID-19 vaccine. The rearrangement joins TRBV6-5 to TRBJ1-3; possible D gene TRBD1, 5 bases. The input for sequencing was peripheral blood, taken 28 days after the second AZD1222 dose. The CDR3: CASSYSGTDGNTIYF. The CDR3 DNA reads TGTGCCAGCAGTTACTCCGGGACGGACGGAAACACCATATATTTT.